This TCR beta chain stems from a study of cytomegalovirus exposure and HLA in healthy donors. Study details: An early release of data contained around 80 million unique TCRs, which came from HLA-typed donors.

13 Jbeta primers and 60 Vbeta primers were used for the PCR. Clones were read by immunoSEQ multiplex PCR, and TCRdb kept only the in-frame ones, dropping some. The sample comprises about 200,000 clones, 65% to 80% of which are singletons, and around 15% rests with the top ten. Specimen: PBMCs. This clonotype originated in a man in his forties in good health and CMV-seronegative.

The CDR3 sequence is CASSAGLAGGREQFF. The CDR3 bases are TGTGCCAGCAGTGCAGGACTAGCGGGGGGGAGGGAGCAGTTCTTC. The V gene is TRBV6-1, the J gene TRBJ2-1, with 15 bases that match TRBD2. The trim removed 4 bases at V and 10 bases at J, leaving 5 bases unmatched. The CDR3 loop spans 15 amino acids. CDR1 MNHNS and CDR2 SASEGT come from the germline V gene.